This T cell receptor beta chain was identified during a study of response to subunit inactivated influenza vaccine. This clonotype was counted only a few times. Its antigen is unidentified. Study-level points and caveats: That few new T cells are recruited by each seasonal influenza vaccination was the authors' suggestion.

MiXCR was run by TCRdb on the RT-PCR reads, yielding one entry per CDR3 protein. Of about 800,000 distinct CDR3 sequences detected, 21% appear once; the ten largest clones hold about a tenth. Trimming stripped 0 bases from V and 7 bases from J, with 10 bases between. The CDR3 sequence is 14 residues long. Germline values: CDR1 SGHRS, CDR2 YFSETQ. Sequenced here: PBMCs from blood, sampled roughly 5 days after vaccination. This TCR derives from a man in his fifties or sixties who received an inactivated influenza vaccine. The genes are TRBV5-1 and TRBJ1-4, with D uncertain. The CDR3 DNA sequence: TGCGCCAGCAGCTTGGGATCGGACGGTGAAAAACTGTTTTTT. It yields the protein CASSLGSDGEKLFF.